The source of this T cell receptor (beta chain) is a study of T cells in Graves' hyperthyroidism and ophthalmopathy. Amplified TCR beta CDR3 regions derived from RNA transcripts. HTBI primers were used for first-round RT-PCR of the TCR CDR3. TCRdb used MiXCR to reprocess the multiplex PCR reads, holding one entry per CDR3 protein. The sample lists 490,000 or so distinct CDR3 sequences, less than 20% occurring once. The CDR3 is 15 amino acids. Germline V gene data show CDR1 as SGHVS and CDR2 as FQNEAQ. With V trimmed by 4 bases and J by 3 bases, 4 bases remained unmatched. Clinical symptoms, serum thyroxine, TRAb, thyroid ultrasound and orbital computed tomography established diagnosis.

The receptor was isolated from a man aged 35 to 55 with Graves' ophthalmopathy. The chain uses TRBV7-8 and TRBJ1-4; 8 nucleotides match TRBD1. The sample was blood. The CDR3 here is CASSSWTGSNEKLFF. CDR3 DNA: TGTGCCAGCAGCTCATGGACAGGGTCTAATGAAAAACTGTTTTTT.